Shown below are 21 T cell receptor beta chains from a single sample sequenced in a study of T-cell memory formation after mild COVID-19. TCRdb recomputed calls from the 5' RACE reads with MiXCR, one row per CDR3 protein. This sample carries just over 350,000 distinct CDR3 sequences, 14% of them seen once, and the ten largest clones take around a fifth. The source material was PBMCs or a T cell subset sorted from them (not recorded which). The receptors shown here come from a young man who had mild COVID-19 (a few samples of this study predate the infection). Cell type and time point are not known.

The chain links TRBV12-3 or TRBV12-4 to TRBJ2-7; D is perhaps TRBD1 or TRBD2 (5 bases each). This CDR3 is 15 amino acids long. Trimming cost V 4 bases and J 2 bases, with 15 bases left between them. The CDR3 loop is CASSSTGTVTYEQYF. In DNA, the CDR3 is TGTGCCAGCAGTTCCACCGGGACCGTAACCTACGAGCAGTACTTC.

There are a few counts of this clonotype. This sequence joins TRBV10-3 and TRBJ2-5; the match to TRBD2 covers 9 bases. The J segment lost 5 bases and the V segment lost 4 bases, leaving 5 bases of the junction unmatched. Germline V CDR1 and CDR2: ENHRY, SYGVKD. The CDR3 runs to 14 residues. CDR3 in amino acids: CAISGGLALETQYF. DNA for the CDR3: TGTGCCATCAGTGGGGGACTAGCCTTGGAGACCCAGTACTTC.

This clonotype has only a few counts. The chain recombines TRBV15 with TRBJ2-5; D is uncertain. Trimming removed 0 bases from V and 2 bases from J, with 7 bases in between. CDR1 is LNHNV and CDR2 is YYDKDF in the germline V gene (reference sequence). The CDR3 loop spans 14 amino acids. CDR3: CATSRDLVQETQYF. The DNA of the CDR3 is TGTGCCACCAGCAGAGATTTGGTACAAGAGACCCAGTACTTC.

At least ten counts were recorded for this clonotype. This chain joins TRBV6-2 or TRBV6-3 and TRBJ1-2, with TRBD1 matching over 7 bases. CDR1 is MNHEY and CDR2 is SVGEGT in the germline V gene. There are 13 residues in the CDR3. J was trimmed by 7 bases and V by 5 bases; bases with no gene match: 7. The CDR3 DNA reads TGTGCCAGCAGTGATGACAGGGCATTTGGCTACACCTTC. Residues: CASSDDRAFGYTF.

The rearrangement uses TRBV19 and TRBJ2-3; D ambiguous. Trimming took 4 bases from V and 4 from J, leaving 9 bases between them. From germline, CDR1 is LNHDA and CDR2 SQIVND (reference sequence). There are 13 residues in the CDR3. The DNA of the CDR3 is TGTGCCAGTAGTAGGGGATTGGCAGATACGCAGTATTTT. Residues: CASSRGLADTQYF.

This chain connects TRBV7-2 to TRBJ2-5; D perhaps matches TRBD1 (6 bases). Trimming left V 7 bases short and J 5 bases short, with 17 bases between. The CDR3 is made up of 14 amino acids. Germline V gene lookup returns CDR1 SGHTA and CDR2 FQGNSA. The CDR3 DNA reads as TGTGCCAGCATCCCACAGGGAGTCGGGGAGACCCAGTACTTC. It specifies CASIPQGVGETQYF.

V gene TRBV12-3 or TRBV12-4 combines with J gene TRBJ2-5; D is possibly TRBD1 (6 bases). The CDR3 loop spans 12 amino acids. Deletions cut 6 bases from V and 3 bases from J, with 8 bases between. The DNA of the CDR3 is TGTGCCAGCAGCCGACAGGAAGAGACCCAGTACTTC. As protein: CASSRQEETQYF.

This chain uses TRBV10-3 with TRBJ2-1; possibly TRBD2 for D (7 bases). This CDR3 region has 14 residues. The V end was cut by 6 bases, the J end by 2 bases, with 11 bases between. The V gene's germline CDR1 is ENHRY and CDR2 SYGVKD. The CDR3 loop reads CAISLGGPYNEQFF. CDR3 nucleotide sequence: TGTGCCATCAGCCTGGGGGGGCCCTACAATGAGCAGTTCTTC.

V gene TRBV9 combines with J gene TRBJ1-2; D is possibly TRBD1 (6 bases). The germline V and J ends were trimmed by 3 bases and 1 base, with 10 bases remaining between them. The V gene's germline CDR1 is SGDLS and CDR2 YYNGEE. This CDR3 spans 14 amino acids. The CDR3 region is CASSEGGSNYGYTF. The CDR3 DNA reads TGTGCCAGCAGCGAAGGGGGGAGTAACTATGGCTACACCTTC. The variable domain in full, completed from reference TRBV9 and TRBJ1-2, reads DSGVTQTPKHLITATGQRVTLRCSPRSGDLSVYWYQQSLDQGLQFLIQYYNGEERAKGNILERFSAQQFPDLHSELNLSSLELGDSALYFCASSEGGSNYGYTFGSGTRLTVV.

The chain combines TRBV10-2 with TRBJ2-3, with 7 bases fitting TRBD1. V lost 7 bases and J lost 4; bases outside the gene matches: 2. The CDR3 spans 12 residues. Looked up from germline, CDR1 is WSHSY and CDR2 is SAAADI. DNA of the CDR3: TGCGCCAGCAACAGGGGCCCAGATACGCAGTATTTT. Protein sequence: CASNRGPDTQYF.

The CDR3 DNA follows: TGTGCCAGCAGAAAACAGGGTTACTCTGGAAACACCATATATTTT. It translates to CASRKQGYSGNTIYF. The gene calls are TRBV7-9 and TRBJ1-3; perhaps TRBD1 as D (6 bases). Germline CDR1 and CDR2: SEHNR and FQNEAQ (reference sequence). The CDR3 totals 15 residues. V was cut by 6 bases and J by 0 bases, with 12 bases left in between.

This clonotype was picked up a small number of times. V usage is TRBV18 and J usage is TRBJ1-1, with a weak D call TRBD1 (6 bases). CDR3 size: 14 residues. V was cut by 3 bases and J by 10 bases, with 18 bases left in between. The germline gives CDR1 KGHSH, CDR2 LQKENI. DNA of the CDR3: TGTGCCAGCTCACCCGAACACGATACAGGGCGAGCTTTCTTT. It is translated as CASSPEHDTGRAFF.

This clonotype was detected a few times. V usage is TRBV20-1 and J usage is TRBJ1-1; 7 positions match TRBD1. Germline-derived CDR1 and CDR2 are DFQATT and SNEGSKA (reference sequence). J was trimmed by 0 bases and V by 6 bases; bases with no gene match: 4. This CDR3 region has 13 residues. In DNA, the CDR3 is TGCAGTGCCACCGGGACAGTGAACACTGAAGCTTTCTTT. Protein product: CSATGTVNTEAFF.

The genes are TRBV27 and TRBJ2-7, with 11 nucleotides matching TRBD2. Germline V gene data show CDR1 as MNHEY and CDR2 as SMNVEV (reference sequence). The ends lost 5 bases at V and 1 base at J; junction bases unmatched: 7. This CDR3 has 16 residues. CDR3 residues: CASSPFSGGGSYEQYV. For the CDR3, the DNA is TGTGCCAGCAGTCCGTTTAGCGGGGGGGGATCCTACGAGCAGTACGTC.

This clonotype has only a few counts. The J gene is TRBJ1-5, the V gene TRBV15; TRBD1 matches 8 bases. V lost 1 base and J lost 11; bases outside the gene matches: 4. The CDR3 contains 13 residues. Germline CDR1 and CDR2: LNHNV and YYDKDF (reference sequence). CDR3 sequence reads: CATSRATGVAQHF. The DNA for the CDR3 is TGTGCCACCAGCAGAGCGACAGGGGTAGCCCAGCATTTT.

This sequence joins TRBV12-3 or TRBV12-4 and TRBJ2-7; perhaps TRBD1 as D (6 bases). This CDR3 has 13 amino acids. Trimming stripped 6 bases from V and 2 bases from J, with 11 bases between. CDR3 bases: TGTGCCAGCAGACTGACAGGTACCTACGAGCAGTACTTC. It encodes CASRLTGTYEQYF.

V gene TRBV6-5 combines with J gene TRBJ2-1; TRBD2 matches at 9 bases. Germline trimming cut 0 bases from V and 5 bases from J; bases unmatched to any gene: 8. The CDR3 loop spans 17 amino acids. Per germline, CDR1 MNHEY and CDR2 SVGAGI. In DNA, the CDR3 is TGTGCCAGCAGTTACTCCTTAGCGGGGGCCCCCCACAATGAGCAGTTCTTC. Its translation: CASSYSLAGAPHNEQFF.

The sample holds a few counts of this clonotype. The chain combines TRBV4-1 with TRBJ1-1; D not resolved. Germline lookup yields CDR1 MGHRA and CDR2 YSYEKL. This CDR3 contains 14 residues. V was pared by 1 base and J by 1 base, with 7 bases between. CDR3: CASSQAEANTEAFF. CDR3 bases: TGCGCCAGCAGCCAAGCAGAGGCGAACACTGAAGCTTTCTTT.

The sample holds a few counts of this clonotype. V usage is TRBV5-6 and J usage is TRBJ2-2; D unresolved. This CDR3 is built from 13 residues. Trimming shortened V by 3 bases and J by 4 bases, and 7 bases separated the two germline ends. Per the germline V gene, CDR1 is SGHDT and CDR2 is YYEEEE. The CDR3, as DNA: TGTGCCAGCAGCTCCTGGATCACCGGGGAGCTGTTTTTT. Amino acid sequence: CASSSWITGELFF.

This clonotype was detected a few times. The rearrangement joins TRBV5-1 to TRBJ1-6; TRBD1 matches 7 bases. Losses at the gene ends were 4 bases for V and 7 bases for J; bases not matched to a gene: 5. The CDR3 is 14 residues long. Germline lookup yields CDR1 SGHRS and CDR2 YFSETQ. CDR3 sequence reads: CASSTGTVNSPLHF. Here the CDR3 DNA reads TGCGCCAGCAGCACCGGGACAGTGAATTCACCCCTCCACTTT.

V and J are TRBV5-1 and TRBJ1-3, with D unresolved. V lost 0 bases and J lost 5, with 6 bases in between. Looked up from germline, CDR1 is SGHRS and CDR2 is YFSETQ. The CDR3 extends over 13 amino acids. The CDR3 nucleotides are TGCGCCAGCAGCTTGGGTCTGCGAAACACCATATATTTT. Protein product: CASSLGLRNTIYF.